This is a list of T cell receptor beta chains from one sample in a study. TCRdb reprocessed the 5' RACE reads with MiXCR, giving one entry per CDR3 protein. Among 35,000 to 50,000 distinct CDR3 sequences, 22% were seen once, and the ten largest hold 3.5% to 4.5%. The sequenced sample consisted of Tregs sorted from a lymph node. The receptors were sampled from a female donor with breast cancer. CDR3s include the opening cysteine and the closing phenylalanine or tryptophan. D genes are given only for firm matches. A clone size is listed for some rows: how often the clone was seen (once, few, many), or a class if it is expanded.

many TRBJ2-1 . TRBV28 CASSLWTHYNEQFF TGTGCCAGCAGTTTATGGACACACTACAATGAGCAGTTCTTC
few TRBJ2-3 . TRBV12-3/TRBV12-4 CASSSAVITDTQYF TGTGCCAGCAGTTCAGCGGTTATCACAGATACGCAGTATTTT
. TRBJ1-4 TRBD1 TRBV9 CASSPQGLNEKLFF TGTGCCAGCAGCCCACAGGGGTTGAATGAAAAGCTGTTTTTT
. TRBJ2-2 TRBD1 TRBV6-5 CASSPTGTGDLRLFF TGTGCCAGCAGCCCGACCGGGACAGGGGATCTTAGGCTGTTTTTT
few TRBJ1-6 . TRBV4-3 CASSRSPVSPLHF TGCGCCAGCAGCCGATCCCCGGTCTCACCCCTCCACTTT
many TRBJ1-5 TRBD1 TRBV4-3 CASSQDRDRNQPQHF TGCGCCAGCAGCCAAGATCGGGACAGAAATCAGCCCCAGCATTTT
few TRBJ2-7 . TRBV27 CASSLGRSGYEQYF TGTGCCAGCAGTTTAGGACGAAGTGGCTACGAGCAGTACTTC
. TRBJ1-1 . TRBV10-3 CAIKAGGTEAFF TGTGCCATCAAAGCCGGGGGCACTGAAGCTTTCTTT
many TRBJ2-1 . TRBV3-1 CASSQDLNEQFF TGTGCCAGCAGCCAAGATCTCAATGAGCAGTTCTTC
. TRBJ2-1 . TRBV5-6 CASSLGPDYNEQFF TGTGCCAGCAGCTTGGGGCCAGATTACAATGAGCAGTTCTTC
many TRBJ2-5 . TRBV12-3/TRBV12-4 CASSVGSQETQYF TGTGCCAGCAGCGTTGGATCACAAGAGACCCAGTACTTC
. TRBJ2-4 TRBD1 TRBV28 CASSLPGTGGRIQYF TGTGCCAGCAGTTTACCTGGGACAGGGGGTCGCATTCAGTACTTC
many TRBJ2-1 . TRBV4-1 CASSQGERGPWNDEQFF TGCGCCAGCAGCCAAGGGGAGAGGGGCCCTTGGAACGATGAGCAGTTCTTC
. TRBJ2-7 . TRBV20-1 CSAGLRTAPTGEQYF TGCAGTGCGGGACTCCGGACAGCTCCTACGGGCGAGCAGTACTTC
. TRBJ2-1 . TRBV7-2 CASSLGYTSVNEQFF TGTGCCAGCAGCTTAGGGTATACTAGTGTCAATGAGCAGTTCTTC
. TRBJ2-6 . TRBV29-1 CSVDVVSGANVLTF TGCAGCGTTGATGTCGTCTCTGGGGCCAACGTCCTGACTTTC
. TRBJ1-1 . TRBV6-1 CASSEIGSGSEAFF TGTGCCAGCAGTGAAATTGGGTCGGGGAGTGAAGCTTTCTTT